A single sample is the source of the 29 T cell receptor beta chains below, sequenced in a study of PD-1 blockade in mismatch repair-deficient tumors. Sequencing was performed with immunoSEQ multiplex PCR; in TCRdb, only in-frame clones are kept and a portion is missing. Of about 51,000 clones listed, roughly three quarters are singletons. Material: peripheral blood, obtained 4 weeks after starting pembrolizumab. The receptors were gathered from an adult with mismatch repair-deficient cancer.

This chain uses TRBV11-3 with TRBJ2-1, with 8 bases that match TRBD2. J lost 0 bases, V lost 5 bases, and 6 bases had no gene match. This CDR3 contains 16 residues. CDR1 is SGHNT, CDR2 YENEEA, per germline. The CDR3 DNA sequence: TGTGCCAGCAGCCTAAGCAGCGGGAGCTCCTACAATGAGCAGTTCTTC. Protein: CASSLSSGSSYNEQFF.

This clone was seen a single time. V usage is TRBV14 and J usage is TRBJ2-1, with 8 nucleotides matching TRBD2. CDR1 SGHDN and CDR2 FVKESK come from the germline V gene. Trimming removed 4 bases from V and 4 bases from J; junction bases left unmatched: 9. The CDR3 has 16 amino acids. The CDR3 protein is CASSRIGAGVYNEQFF. CDR3 nucleotides: TGTGCCAGCAGCCGTATTGGAGCGGGGGTTTACAATGAGCAGTTCTTC.

The chain couples TRBV7-8 to TRBJ2-1; tentative D call: TRBD2 (6 bases). Trimming pared 5 bases from V and 5 bases from J, leaving 10 bases between. This CDR3 comprises 13 residues. Germline CDR1 and CDR2: SGHVS and FQNEAQ. CDR3 in DNA: TGTGCCAGCAGCCTACTAGCCCACAATGAGCAGTTCTTC. Residues: CASSLLAHNEQFF.

V and J are TRBV27 and TRBJ2-2, with D perhaps assigned TRBD1 or TRBD2 (5 bases each). V was cut by 1 base and J by 1 base, with 13 bases left in between. CDR1 MNHEY and CDR2 SMNVEV come from the germline V gene (reference sequence). The CDR3 covers 17 residues. The CDR3 region is CASSLFFGAWNTGELFF. The CDR3 DNA sequence: TGTGCCAGCAGTTTATTTTTCGGGGCCTGGAACACCGGGGAGCTGTTTTTT.

In DNA, the CDR3 is TGTGCCAGCAGTGAAGTACAGGGGGATTCAGCTTTCTTT. Translating it yields CASSEVQGDSAFF. The gene calls are TRBV2 and TRBJ1-1, with 8 positions matching TRBD1. After removal of 1 base from V and 10 bases from J, the junction contained 5 bases not matched to a gene. The CDR3 is 13 amino acids. Germline-derived CDR1 and CDR2 are SNHLY and FYNNEI.

This clone was recorded once. The J gene is TRBJ2-1, the V gene TRBV2; 9 positions match TRBD2. The CDR3 sequence is 15 residues long. Germline CDR1 reads SNHLY; CDR2 reads FYNNEI. Trimming cost V 8 bases and J 0 bases; bases outside gene matches: 5. The DNA of the CDR3 is TGTGCCAGCGCCAGACTAGCGGCCTCCTACAATGAGCAGTTCTTC. Its translation is CASARLAASYNEQFF.

The gene calls are TRBV6-1 and TRBJ1-1; no reliable D call. The CDR3 sequence is 14 residues long. Germline lookup yields CDR1 MNHNS and CDR2 SASEGT. Trimming took 8 bases from V and 4 from J, leaving 17 bases between them. CDR3 sequence: CASSWAATGTEAFF. CDR3 nucleotides: TGTGCCAGCTCTTGGGCAGCTACGGGCACTGAAGCTTTCTTT.

V gene TRBV7-8 combines with J gene TRBJ2-7; D is perhaps TRBD1 or TRBD2 (5 bases each). Germline V gene sequence: CDR1 SGHVS, CDR2 FQNEAQ. This CDR3 contains 14 residues. The germline V and J ends were trimmed by 1 base and 3 bases, with 10 bases remaining between them. The CDR3 sequence is CASSLVRDHYEQYF. The CDR3 region has the DNA TGTGCCAGCAGCTTAGTCCGGGACCACTACGAGCAGTACTTC.

The chain uses TRBV6-5 and TRBJ1-2, with unresolved D. V gave up 6 bases and J gave up 1 base, with 3 bases separating them. This CDR3 has 11 residues. Germline values: CDR1 MNHEY, CDR2 SVGAGI. CDR3 in amino acids: CASRGNYGYTF. The CDR3 nucleotides read TGTGCCAGCAGGGGTAACTATGGCTACACCTTC.

The chain uses TRBV4-1 and TRBJ1-4; TRBD1 is a possible D gene (5 bases). The V end was cut by 3 bases, the J end by 4 bases, with 15 bases between. The CDR3 runs to 16 residues. Germline V CDR1 and CDR2: MGHRA, YSYEKL. In nucleotides, the CDR3 is TGCGCCAGCAGCCACGGCACGACAGCAATTAATGAAAAACTGTTTTTT. Its translation: CASSHGTTAINEKLFF.

V gene TRBV7-2 combines with J gene TRBJ2-7; a possible D gene is TRBD2 (6 bases). Germline V gene sequence: CDR1 SGHTA, CDR2 FQGNSA. This CDR3 comprises 15 residues. V lost 2 bases and J lost 2, with 13 bases in between. The CDR3 spells CASSLMVAAPYEQYF. CDR3 nucleotide sequence: TGTGCCAGCAGCTTAATGGTAGCGGCACCCTACGAGCAGTACTTC.

The sample holds one count of this clone. Compared with germline, one end of the junction differs, possibly owing to a read error. The CDR3 loop reads CASSSGRYNEQFF. The CDR3 region has the DNA TGTGCTAGCAGCTCCGGACGGTACAATGAGCAGTTCTTC. This sequence joins TRBV7-7 and TRBJ2-1; D call uncertain. The CDR3 contains 13 residues. Germline values: CDR1 SSHAT, CDR2 FNYEAQ (reference sequence).

This clone is a singleton in its sample. This chain connects TRBV10-3 to TRBJ2-3; D remains ambiguous. Germline V gene lookup returns CDR1 ENHRY and CDR2 SYGVKD. With 6 bases removed from V and 0 bases from J, the gap between germline ends came to 16 bases. CDR3 length: 16 amino acids. Here the CDR3 DNA reads TGTGCCATCAGCGCAATCGGGTCTTCTAGCACAGATACGCAGTATTTT. The encoded protein is CAISAIGSSSTDTQYF.

V gene TRBV6-5 combines with J gene TRBJ1-1; 8 nucleotides agree with TRBD1. The CDR3 length is 15 residues. Per germline, CDR1 MNHEY and CDR2 SVGAGI. Germline trimming cut 3 bases from V and 5 bases from J; bases unmatched to any gene: 8. For the CDR3, the DNA is TGTGCCAGCAGTTATGGTTCAGGGGGCAAGACTGAAGCTTTCTTT. Translating gives CASSYGSGGKTEAFF.

This sequence joins TRBV11-2 and TRBJ2-1, with TRBD2 identical over 12 bases. The trim removed 5 bases at V and 3 bases at J, leaving 5 bases unmatched. The CDR3 runs 16 residues. Germline lookup yields CDR1 SGHAT and CDR2 FQNNGV. For the CDR3, the DNA is TGTGCCAGCAGCATCCGACTAGCGGGAGTCTACAATGAGCAGTTCTTC. This sequence encodes CASSIRLAGVYNEQFF.

V and J are TRBV7-2 and TRBJ1-2; 7 nucleotides align to TRBD1. V shed 7 bases, J shed 4 bases, and the junction held 6 bases outside the gene matches. This CDR3 comprises 13 residues. Looked up from germline, CDR1 is SGHTA and CDR2 is FQGNSA. CDR3 DNA sequence: TGTGCCAGCACGGCCACAGGGGCCTATGGCTACACCTTC. Translated, it gives CASTATGAYGYTF.

This clone was recorded once. The chain employs TRBV6-5 and TRBJ1-1; D is possibly TRBD1 (6 bases). Trimming removed 2 bases at V and 2 bases at J, with 12 bases between. This CDR3 spans 15 amino acids. Germline loops: CDR1 MNHEY, CDR2 SVGAGI. The CDR3 DNA sequence: TGTGCCAGCAGTTACGGGGGGGCACTAAACACTGAAGCTTTCTTT. Its translation: CASSYGGALNTEAFF.

Only a few counts were recorded for this clone. CDR3 coding DNA: TGCGCCAGCAGCCTAGCGGGAGGAATCGCTGATACGCAGTATTTT. Protein product: CASSLAGGIADTQYF. The chain employs TRBV5-1 and TRBJ2-3, with 11 bases that match TRBD2. The junction had 7 bases not matched to a gene; V was cut back by 4 bases and J by 6 bases. Germline V gives CDR1 SGHRS, CDR2 YFSETQ. The CDR3 totals 15 residues.

The J gene is TRBJ2-7, the V gene TRBV5-1; TRBD1 or TRBD2 may be the D gene (7 bases each). This CDR3 has 16 residues. Per germline, CDR1 SGHRS and CDR2 YFSETQ. V lost 4 bases, J lost 2 bases, and 19 bases lay in between. CDR3 residues: CASSPQGGQFTYEQYF. The CDR3 region has the DNA TGCGCCAGCAGCCCTCAGGGGGGGCAGTTCACCTACGAGCAGTACTTC.

The J gene is TRBJ2-1, the V gene TRBV11-2, with 9 bases matching TRBD2. The CDR3 length is 15 residues. The germline V gene has CDR1 SGHAT and CDR2 FQNNGV. V lost 1 base and J lost 4; bases outside the gene matches: 2. CDR3 in amino acids: CASSLVTSGYNEQFF. The CDR3 DNA reads TGTGCCAGCAGCTTAGTAACTAGCGGGTACAATGAGCAGTTCTTC.

The chain couples TRBV25-1 to TRBJ1-2; tentatively, D is TRBD1 (5 bases). The CDR3 runs to 16 residues. The germline V gene has CDR1 MGHDK and CDR2 SYGVNS. Trimming cost V 4 bases and J 3 bases, with 18 bases left between them. The CDR3 region is CASSALELTGHYGYTF. The CDR3 DNA is TGTGCCAGCAGTGCGTTGGAGTTAACAGGACACTATGGCTACACCTTC.

The chain carries TRBV11-1 and TRBJ2-1; D is uncertain. The CDR3 length is 12 residues. V lost 7 bases to trimming and J lost 4 bases, with 8 bases between them. The germline CDR1 and CDR2 sequences are SGHAT and FQDESV (reference sequence). CDR3 in amino acids: CASKNVYNEQFF. DNA for the CDR3: TGTGCCAGCAAGAACGTATACAATGAGCAGTTCTTC.

V and J are TRBV19 and TRBJ1-5, with 8 bases identical to TRBD1. This CDR3 region has 15 residues. CDR1 is LNHDA and CDR2 is SQIVND in the germline V gene (reference sequence). After removal of 3 bases from V and 6 bases from J, the junction contained 7 bases not matched to a gene. The CDR3 loop reads CASSIDRGLVQPQHF. DNA of the CDR3: TGTGCCAGTAGTATCGACAGGGGCCTGGTTCAGCCCCAGCATTTT.

The chain combines TRBV18 with TRBJ2-2; D is unclear. The length of the CDR3 is 18 residues. Germline CDR1 KGHSH, CDR2 LQKENI. The V and J ends lost 3 bases and 3 bases respectively, with 20 bases between them. CDR3 sequence reads: CASSPRLLKVLDTGELFF. The CDR3 coding sequence is TGTGCCAGCTCACCGAGGCTCCTTAAAGTGCTAGACACCGGGGAGCTGTTTTTT.

V and J are TRBV9 and TRBJ1-1; D remains ambiguous. This CDR3 is built from 14 residues. The germline V gene encodes CDR1 SGDLS and CDR2 YYNGEE. V was cut by 4 bases and J by 1 base, with 11 bases left in between. The CDR3 is CASSPWTGNTEAFF. CDR3 nucleotide sequence: TGTGCCAGCAGCCCATGGACGGGGAACACTGAAGCTTTCTTT.

J is TRBJ2-7 and V is TRBV5-6; a possible D gene is TRBD2 (7 bases). The CDR3 runs 15 residues. The germline CDR1 and CDR2 sequences are SGHDT and YYEEEE. Trimming cost V 4 bases and J 3 bases, with 17 bases left between them. CDR3 loop: CASSPEGGANYEQYF. CDR3 nucleotides: TGTGCCAGCAGCCCGGAGGGGGGGGCAAACTACGAGCAGTACTTC. The full variable domain, in which reference TRBV5-6 and TRBJ2-7 provide the parts outside the CDR3, is DAGVTQSPTHLIKTRGQQVTLRCSPKSGHDTVSWYQQALGQGPQFIFQYYEEEERQRGNFPDRFSGHQFPNYSSELNVNALLLGDSALYLCASSPEGGANYEQYFGPGTRLTVT.

The chain links TRBV7-2 to TRBJ1-4, with D uncertain. The CDR3 runs to 16 residues. Trimming removed 0 bases from V and 8 bases from J, with 16 bases in between. Germline values: CDR1 SGHTA, CDR2 FQGNSA. CDR3 region: CASSLASGGLGEKLFF. For the CDR3, the DNA is TGTGCCAGCAGCTTAGCTTCCGGTGGGCTTGGGGAAAAACTGTTTTTT.

The chain recombines TRBV29-1 with TRBJ1-1; D is unclear. CDR1 and CDR2 from the germline V gene are SQVTM and ANQGSEA. The CDR3 is 11 residues long. V was clipped by 4 bases and J by 5 bases, with 8 bases between them. The CDR3 protein is CSVGLGTEAFF. DNA of the CDR3: TGCAGCGTTGGCCTAGGGACTGAAGCTTTCTTT. Drawing the rest from reference TRBV29-1 and TRBJ1-1, the complete variable domain is SAVISQKPSRDICQRGTSLTIQCQVDSQVTMMFWYRQQPGQSLTLIATANQGSEATYESGFVIDKFPISRPNLTFSTLTVSNMSPEDSSIYLCSVGLGTEAFFGQGTRLTVV.

This rearrangement joins TRBV5-1 to TRBJ2-3, with 9 nucleotides matching TRBD2. With V trimmed by 0 bases and J by 0 bases, 2 bases remained unmatched. The CDR3 length is 16 residues. Germline V gene data show CDR1 as SGHRS and CDR2 as YFSETQ. The CDR3 sequence is CASSLEAGGSTDTQYF. CDR3 nucleotides: TGCGCCAGCAGCTTGGAAGCGGGAGGTAGCACAGATACGCAGTATTTT. Variable domain in full (rest from reference TRBV5-1 and TRBJ2-3): KAGVTQTPRYLIKTRGQQVTLSCSPISGHRSVSWYQQTPGQGLQFLFEYFSETQRNKGNFPGRFSGRQFSNSRSEMNVSTLELGDSALYLCASSLEAGGSTDTQYFGPGTRLTVL.